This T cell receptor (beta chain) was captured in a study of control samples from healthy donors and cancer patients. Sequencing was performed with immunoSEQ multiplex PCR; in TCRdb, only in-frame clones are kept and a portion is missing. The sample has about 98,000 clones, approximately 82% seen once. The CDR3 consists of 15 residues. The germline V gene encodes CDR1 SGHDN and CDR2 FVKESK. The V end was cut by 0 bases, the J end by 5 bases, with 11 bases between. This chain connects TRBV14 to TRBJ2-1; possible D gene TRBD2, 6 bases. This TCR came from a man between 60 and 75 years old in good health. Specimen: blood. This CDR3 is CASSQDLGGNNEQFF. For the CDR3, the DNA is TGTGCCAGCAGCCAAGATCTTGGAGGGAACAATGAGCAGTTCTTC.